The next 19 T cell receptor beta chains were all read from a single sample in a study of T cell changes during pregnancy in multiple sclerosis. Only in-frame clones appear in the TCRdb table, and some are missing; sequencing was by immunoSEQ multiplex PCR. The sample shows approximately 92,000 clones, roughly 92% of them seen only once. The sample here was peripheral blood, taken after pregnancy. These receptor sequences come from a female donor with multiple sclerosis, enrolled in a pregnancy study.

The chain carries TRBV5-1 and TRBJ2-3, with a possible D match to TRBD2 (6 bases). CDR3 size: 15 residues. Germline V gene data show CDR1 as SGHRS and CDR2 as YFSETQ. Trimming shortened V by 4 bases and J by 5 bases, and 17 bases separated the two germline ends. CDR3 in amino acids: CASSASGQTVDTQYF. In DNA, the CDR3 is TGCGCCAGCAGCGCGAGCGGGCAGACGGTAGATACGCAGTATTTT.

The chain has TRBV19 and TRBJ1-2, with D possibly being TRBD1 (5 bases). V gave up 9 bases and J gave up 0 bases, with 14 bases separating them. The CDR3 covers 14 residues. The germline V gene encodes CDR1 LNHDA and CDR2 SQIVND (reference sequence). CDR3 bases: TGTGCCAGCACGTCGCGACAGACTAACTATGGCTACACCTTC. The encoded protein is CASTSRQTNYGYTF.

The chain links TRBV7-6 to TRBJ2-1; TRBD2 agrees at 11 bases. CDR3 size: 20 residues. The V gene end was trimmed by 7 bases and the J gene end by 10 bases; junction bases not matched to a gene: 27. Per germline, CDR1 SGHVS and CDR2 FNYEAQ. The CDR3 reads CASTELGGRTSGSPLWEQFF. CDR3 in DNA: TGTGCCAGCACCGAACTAGGGGGTCGCACTAGCGGGAGCCCCCTTTGGGAGCAGTTCTTC.

This sequence joins TRBV7-9 and TRBJ2-2, with a weak D call TRBD2 (6 bases). This CDR3 has 17 amino acids. CDR1 and CDR2 from the germline V gene are SEHNR and FQNEAQ (reference sequence). The V and J ends lost 1 base and 12 bases respectively, with 24 bases between them. The CDR3, as DNA: TGTGCCAGCAGCTTAGGCCTCGGGGGAGAGGGGCCGGAAAAGCTGTTTTTT. It codes for CASSLGLGGEGPEKLFF. Full variable domain (outside the CDR3, taken from reference TRBV7-9 and TRBJ2-2): DTGVSQNPRHKITKRGQNVTFRCDPISEHNRLYWYRQTLGQGPEFLTYFQNEAQLEKSRLLSDRFSAERPKGSFSTLEIQRTEQGDSAMYLCASSLGLGGEGPEKLFFGEGSRLTVL.

This sequence joins TRBV18 and TRBJ2-4, with D perhaps TRBD2 (6 bases). The CDR3 has 20 amino acids. The germline gives CDR1 KGHSH, CDR2 LQKENI. V was shortened by 5 bases and J by 0 bases, with 26 bases between the two germline ends. This chain's CDR3 is CASSTVGASEVVLAKNIQYF. As DNA, the CDR3 is TGTGCCAGCTCAACCGTAGGCGCTAGCGAAGTCGTTCTAGCCAAAAACATTCAGTACTTC.

This chain links TRBV5-1 with TRBJ2-4; 7 bases align to TRBD2. J was trimmed by 2 bases and V by 1 base; bases with no gene match: 9. The CDR3 length is 17 residues. Germline V gene lookup returns CDR1 SGHRS and CDR2 YFSETQ. The CDR3 DNA sequence: TGCGCCAGCAGCTTGAGTGTGGCGGGAGTTCCCAAAAACATTCAGTACTTC. Protein: CASSLSVAGVPKNIQYF.

The rearrangement joins TRBV2 to TRBJ2-3; TRBD1 aligns across 7 bases. The CDR3 has 15 residues. Germline V gives CDR1 SNHLY, CDR2 FYNNEI. The V gene end was trimmed by 6 bases and the J gene end by 0 bases; junction bases not matched to a gene: 6. The CDR3 DNA reads as TGTGCCAGCAGCGGTGGACAGGCGAGCACAGATACGCAGTATTTT. Amino acids: CASSGGQASTDTQYF.

The chain has TRBV28 and TRBJ2-7; 8 bases are shared with TRBD1. This CDR3 is built from 16 residues. Germline CDR1 reads MDHEN; CDR2 reads SYDVKM. With V trimmed by 1 base and J by 1 base, 6 bases remained unmatched. The chain's CDR3 is CASSLLFGTGSYEQYF. The DNA for the CDR3 is TGTGCCAGCAGTTTATTGTTCGGGACAGGTTCCTACGAGCAGTACTTC.

The chain recombines TRBV5-1 with TRBJ1-1, with 8 bases lining up with TRBD1. The CDR3 totals 17 residues. Germline trimming cut 0 bases from V and 4 bases from J; bases unmatched to any gene: 11. The germline CDR1 and CDR2 sequences are SGHRS and YFSETQ. The CDR3 DNA follows: TGCGCCAGCAGCTTGGCGAGGTACAGGGGGGACGGCACTGAAGCTTTCTTT. Translating it yields CASSLARYRGDGTEAFF.

The V gene is TRBV9, the J gene TRBJ1-3, with D unclear. V was clipped by 5 bases and J by 4 bases, with 7 bases between them. CDR1 is SGDLS, CDR2 YYNGEE, per germline. CDR3 length: 12 residues. CDR3 nucleotides: TGTGCCAGCAGTTTTACAGGAAACACCATATATTTT. This codes for CASSFTGNTIYF.

The CDR3 here is CASWDSPYEQYF. CDR3 in DNA: TGTGCCAGTTGGGACAGCCCCTACGAGCAGTACTTC. The chain joins TRBV6-5 to TRBJ2-7; TRBD1 agrees at 7 bases. Germline V CDR1 and CDR2: MNHEY, SVGAGI. V lost 9 bases to trimming and J lost 2 bases; unmatched junction nucleotides: 4. This CDR3 contains 12 residues.

This rearrangement joins TRBV19 to TRBJ1-1; D not resolved. This CDR3 spans 14 amino acids. Trimming removed 5 bases from V and 1 base from J, with 11 bases in between. CDR1 and CDR2 from the germline V gene are LNHDA and SQIVND (reference sequence). This CDR3 reads CASSFGGPNTEAFF. The DNA of the CDR3 is TGTGCCAGTAGTTTTGGAGGCCCGAACACTGAAGCTTTCTTT.

This sequence joins TRBV29-1 and TRBJ2-7; 8 positions match TRBD1. The CDR3 is made up of 13 amino acids. CDR1 is SQVTM and CDR2 is ANQGSEA in the germline V gene. J gave up 1 base and V 5 bases, and 4 bases lay outside the gene matches. The CDR3, as DNA: TGCAGCGTTCGACAGGGGCTGTCCTACGAGCAGTACTTC. Translated, it gives CSVRQGLSYEQYF.

CDR3 DNA sequence: TGTGCCAGCAGCTTGGGGGGAAGCTCCTACAATGAGCAGTTCTTC. Translation gives CASSLGGSSYNEQFF. This rearrangement joins TRBV11-2 to TRBJ2-1, with D possibly TRBD2 on 6 matching bases. This CDR3 comprises 15 residues. Trimming left V 3 bases short and J 0 bases short, with 9 bases between. CDR1 is SGHAT and CDR2 is FQNNGV in the germline V gene.

The chain combines TRBV30 with TRBJ2-7, with 8 bases matching TRBD2. The germline CDR1 and CDR2 sequences are GTSNPN and SVGIG (reference sequence). V lost 1 base, J lost 5 bases, and 7 bases stayed unmatched. This CDR3 spans 14 amino acids. For the CDR3, the DNA is TGTGCCTGGAGTGCCTCAGGACTAGCTGACGAGCAGTACTTC. Amino acid sequence: CAWSASGLADEQYF.

The rearrangement joins TRBV27 to TRBJ2-2; 7 bases are shared with TRBD2. The V and J ends lost 6 bases and 0 bases, in that order; junction bases with no gene match: 10. CDR1 and CDR2 (germline): MNHEY, SMNVEV (reference sequence). This CDR3 has 17 residues. The DNA of the CDR3 is TGTGCCAGCAGCCGTCTCGCGGGAGCCACGAACACCGGGGAGCTGTTTTTT. Its translation is CASSRLAGATNTGELFF.

Worth noting for this clone: Other DNA variants within this sample encode the same CDR3. CDR3 coding DNA: TGCGCCAGCAGCTCAGGTTCCTACGAGCAGTACTTC. Amino acids: CASSSGSYEQYF. J is TRBJ2-7 and V is TRBV5-1; no firm D call. The CDR3 sequence is 12 residues long. Germline V gene data show CDR1 as SGHRS and CDR2 as YFSETQ. The V end was cut by 3 bases, the J end by 1 base, with 5 bases between.

The rearrangement joins TRBV5-6 to TRBJ1-4; TRBD1 matches at 8 bases. The germline CDR1 and CDR2 sequences are SGHDT and YYEEEE. The CDR3 has 13 amino acids. V lost 4 bases and J lost 10; bases outside the gene matches: 6. CDR3 nucleotides: TGTGCCAGCAGCGCCCCACAGGGGGGAAAACTGTTTTTT. Translated: CASSAPQGGKLFF. The entire variable domain, with the rest obtained from reference TRBV5-6 and TRBJ1-4, is as follows: DAGVTQSPTHLIKTRGQQVTLRCSPKSGHDTVSWYQQALGQGPQFIFQYYEEEERQRGNFPDRFSGHQFPNYSSELNVNALLLGDSALYLCASSAPQGGKLFFGSGTQLSVL.

The chain links TRBV27 to TRBJ2-2, with 8 positions matching TRBD1. Trimming at V came to 2 bases and at J to 2 bases, leaving 7 bases not matched to a gene. This CDR3 comprises 17 residues. Germline lookup yields CDR1 MNHEY and CDR2 SMNVEV (reference sequence). Here the CDR3 reads CASSLNLPGGNTGELFF. As DNA, the CDR3 is TGTGCCAGCAGTTTAAACCTCCCAGGGGGCAACACCGGGGAGCTGTTTTTT.